The clone carrying this T cell receptor (beta chain) was recorded at least ten times. The target antigen is unknown. This sample stems from a study of regulatory T cells in long-lasting Graves disease. General observations from the study: There were preferences for TRBV28, TRBJ1-2 and TRBJ2-5 in persistent disease.

The time point was: newly diagnosed GD, antithyroid drugs for less than 3 months. Generation of the TCR library employed RNA extracted from PBMCs. Arm-PCR of CDR3 regions and iRepertoire HTBI primers were used to build TCR beta libraries. Each CDR3 protein gets one entry after TCRdb re-called the multiplex PCR reads with MiXCR. The sample holds about 440,000 distinct CDR3 sequences; 15% are singletons and the top ten take 16%. Between the trimmed V and J ends, which lost 2 bases and 5 bases, there was a span of 13 bases. The CDR3 contains 15 residues. The germline CDR1 and CDR2 sequences are LGHDT and YNNKEL (reference sequence). These same data were also listed under a study on T cells in Graves' hyperthyroidism and ophthalmopathy. That study adds: Patients were excluded for uncontrolled infection, other autoimmune disease, pregnancy or lactation. A first-round RT-PCR of the TCR CDR3 used the HTBI primer set. Most thyroid-expanded clonotypes above 0.001 were also found in blood.

This specimen consisted of peripheral blood mononuclear cells (PBMCs), obtained at new diagnosis, from a patient treated with antithyroid drugs. This clonotype was sampled from a woman aged 25-40 years with Graves disease. The chain combines TRBV3-1 with TRBJ2-1, with a tentative D call TRBD2 (5 bases). For the CDR3, the DNA is TGTGCCAGCAGCCAATTCCTAGCAAGTCACAATGAGCAGTTCTTC. This codes for CASSQFLASHNEQFF.